These 18 T cell receptor beta chains were all obtained from the same sample, sequenced in a study of T cell changes during pregnancy in multiple sclerosis. This table comes from immunoSEQ multiplex PCR, and its TCRdb copy is limited to in-frame clones, with some not included. The sample shows under 70,000 clones, roughly nine tenths of them seen only once. This specimen consisted of peripheral blood, obtained in the third trimester of pregnancy. The receptors stem from a female donor in good health, enrolled as a control in a pregnancy study.

The chain uses TRBV5-1 and TRBJ1-2, with TRBD1 matching over 8 bases. This CDR3 is built from 14 residues. V shed 1 base, J shed 4 bases, and the junction held 3 bases outside the gene matches. CDR1 is SGHRS, CDR2 YFSETQ, per germline. The DNA for the CDR3 is TGCGCCAGCAGCTTGCCAGGGGGCGTCTATGGCTACACCTTC. Amino acid sequence: CASSLPGGVYGYTF.

The chain recombines TRBV5-1 with TRBJ2-2; 7 bases agree with TRBD2. Trimming removed 4 bases from V and 7 bases from J; junction bases left unmatched: 4. CDR3 length: 13 amino acids. Per the germline V gene, CDR1 is SGHRS and CDR2 is YFSETQ. CDR3 coding DNA: TGCGCCAGCAGCGTGGCGGGGGTCGGGGAGCTGTTTTTT. Protein sequence: CASSVAGVGELFF.

V is TRBV30 and J is TRBJ1-1; 8 nucleotides line up with TRBD1. This CDR3 spans 12 amino acids. The germline gives CDR1 GTSNPN, CDR2 SVGIG (reference sequence). V lost 1 base and J lost 8; bases outside the gene matches: 3. CDR3 sequence: CAWSGDRKEAFF. In nucleotides, the CDR3 is TGTGCCTGGAGTGGGGACAGGAAGGAAGCTTTCTTT.

The chain has TRBV6-5 and TRBJ1-1; tentative D call: TRBD1 (6 bases). CDR3 length: 16 residues. Trimming stripped 2 bases from V and 0 bases from J, with 13 bases between. Per the germline V gene, CDR1 is MNHEY and CDR2 is SVGAGI. The CDR3 loop is CASSYGTRMLNTEAFF. Here the CDR3 DNA reads TGTGCCAGCAGTTACGGGACAAGGATGCTGAACACTGAAGCTTTCTTT.

The chain joins TRBV7-9 to TRBJ2-1, with 7 nucleotides matching TRBD2. Germline CDR1 and CDR2: SEHNR and FQNEAQ (reference sequence). The junction had 8 bases not matched to a gene; V was cut back by 5 bases and J by 4 bases. This CDR3 has 15 residues. The CDR3 DNA reads as TGTGCCAGCAGCCCCACCTGGGGGGGTTACAATGAGCAGTTCTTC. It encodes CASSPTWGGYNEQFF.

This sequence joins TRBV5-6 and TRBJ1-5, with 8 bases that match TRBD1. Germline CDR1 reads SGHDT; CDR2 reads YYEEEE. Trimming at V came to 1 base and at J to 1 base, leaving 1 base not matched to a gene. This CDR3 has 15 amino acids. The CDR3: CASSLRTGSNQPQHF. DNA for the CDR3: TGTGCCAGCAGCTTGAGGACAGGGAGCAATCAGCCCCAGCATTTT.

The genes are TRBV10-1 and TRBJ2-1, with 10 nucleotides matching TRBD1. V dropped 0 bases and J dropped 7; count of bases not matched to a gene: 9. CDR1 is WNHNN, CDR2 SYGVQD, per germline (reference sequence). The CDR3 totals 17 residues. For the CDR3, the DNA is TGCGCCAGCAGTGAGTCGACTCTGGGACAGGGGTGGAATGAGCAGTTCTTC. Translating it yields CASSESTLGQGWNEQFF.

DNA for the CDR3: TGTGCCAGCAGCATACAGGGGGGCCAGTACGAGCAGTACTTC. It yields the protein CASSIQGGQYEQYF. The chain links TRBV28 to TRBJ2-7, with 8 bases fitting TRBD1. The CDR3 runs 14 residues. The V gene end was trimmed by 6 bases and the J gene end by 4 bases; junction bases not matched to a gene: 8. Looked up from germline, CDR1 is MDHEN and CDR2 is SYDVKM. The whole variable domain, remainder taken from reference TRBV28 and TRBJ2-7, is DVKVTQSSRYLVKRTGEKVFLECVQDMDHENMFWYRQDPGLGLRLIYFSYDVKMKEKGDIPEGYSVSREKKERFSLILESASTNQTSMYLCASSIQGGQYEQYFGPGTRLTVT.

This chain links TRBV7-9 with TRBJ2-1; D is undetermined. The germline V gene has CDR1 SEHNR and CDR2 FQNEAQ (reference sequence). V shed 0 bases and J shed 3 bases, with 3 bases lying between them. CDR3 length: 13 residues. The CDR3 DNA is TGTGCCAGCAGCTTAGCGAGCTACAATGAGCAGTTCTTC. It translates to CASSLASYNEQFF.

The chain employs TRBV7-2 and TRBJ2-1; D may be TRBD2 (7 bases). Trimming shortened V by 2 bases and J by 4 bases, and 21 bases separated the two germline ends. Germline CDR1 and CDR2: SGHTA and FQGNSA. CDR3 length equals 18 residues. DNA for the CDR3: TGTGCCAGCAGCTTACCAGGGGCTAGCGGCCATTGGTACAATGAGCAGTTCTTC. It is translated as CASSLPGASGHWYNEQFF.

The chain couples TRBV7-6 to TRBJ2-5; maybe TRBD1 (5 bases). The CDR3 is 14 residues long. The V end lost 0 bases, the J end lost 2 bases, and 7 bases lay between the germline ends. CDR1 SGHVS and CDR2 FNYEAQ come from the germline V gene. CDR3 in amino acids: CASSLATAQETQYF. The CDR3 nucleotides read TGTGCCAGCAGCTTAGCGACAGCACAAGAGACCCAGTACTTC.

The V call is TRBV11-2, the J call TRBJ2-1; no clear D gene. CDR1 is SGHAT and CDR2 is FQNNGV in the germline V gene. V was cut by 3 bases and J by 10 bases, with 7 bases left in between. The CDR3 runs to 11 residues. CDR3 DNA sequence: TGTGCCAGCAGCTTCCTCGGGGAGCAGTTCTTC. As protein: CASSFLGEQFF.

V gene TRBV19 combines with J gene TRBJ1-3; possibly TRBD1 for D (5 bases). The germline gives CDR1 LNHDA, CDR2 SQIVND (reference sequence). There are 17 residues in the CDR3. V was trimmed by 10 bases and J by 0 bases, leaving 22 bases between them. The CDR3 region is CATKDGGAVLSGNTIYF. The CDR3 DNA reads TGTGCCACTAAGGATGGAGGGGCAGTGCTCTCTGGAAACACCATATATTTT.

The chain recombines TRBV4-2 with TRBJ2-7; TRBD2 matches 7 bases. The J segment lost 4 bases and the V segment lost 4 bases, leaving 7 bases of the junction unmatched. CDR3 length: 14 amino acids. In germline, CDR1 is LGHNA, CDR2 YNFKEQ. CDR3 sequence (DNA): TGTGCCAGCAGCCCAAGAACTAGCGCGTACGAGCAGTACTTC. Translation gives CASSPRTSAYEQYF.

This clone has a handful of counts. The chain joins TRBV6-1 to TRBJ2-4, with a weak D call TRBD2 (5 bases). The germline V and J ends were trimmed by 7 bases and 6 bases, with 16 bases remaining between them. CDR3 length: 14 amino acids. The germline V gene encodes CDR1 MNHNS and CDR2 SASEGT. CDR3 region: CASKELEGGNIQYF. CDR3 DNA: TGTGCCAGCAAAGAGCTCGAGGGTGGAAACATTCAGTACTTC.

The sample holds a few counts of this clone. The V call is TRBV10-3, the J call TRBJ2-1; 14 bases align to TRBD2. With V trimmed by 3 bases and J by 8 bases, 3 bases remained unmatched. The length of the CDR3 is 15 residues. CDR1 is ENHRY and CDR2 is SYGVKD in the germline V gene. The CDR3 reads CAISDGTSGSDEQFF. CDR3 in DNA: TGTGCCATCAGTGATGGGACTAGCGGGAGCGATGAGCAGTTCTTC.

V and J are TRBV10-3 and TRBJ2-1; D may correspond to TRBD1 or TRBD2 (6 bases each). V was cut by 10 bases and J by 8 bases, with 21 bases left in between. CDR1 is ENHRY and CDR2 is SYGVKD in the germline V gene. The CDR3 is made up of 14 amino acids. The CDR3 loop reads CATRGGSGVYEQFF. In nucleotides, the CDR3 is TGTGCCACCAGGGGCGGCTCGGGGGTCTATGAGCAGTTCTTC.

In DNA form, the CDR3 reads TGTGCCAGCAGAATTAGCGGGGGGGCCTACGAGCAGTACTTC. Its protein product is CASRISGGAYEQYF. The chain uses TRBV7-2 and TRBJ2-7; 11 bases match TRBD2. This CDR3 contains 14 residues. The germline CDR1 and CDR2 sequences are SGHTA and FQGNSA. Germline trimming cut 6 bases from V and 2 bases from J; bases unmatched to any gene: 3.